Presented here are 28 T cell receptor beta chains from one specimen sequenced in a study of cytomegalovirus exposure and HLA in healthy donors. Vbeta (60) and Jbeta (13) primers were used in the PCR. The method was immunoSEQ multiplex PCR; TCRdb's version includes in-frame clones alone and lacks a portion of them. The table lists over 150,000 clones, approximately 88% of them singletons. Sequencing used PBMCs. These TCRs come from a boy between 2 and 15 years old in good health and CMV-seronegative.

The V and J genes are TRBV7-8 and TRBJ1-2; 7 bases are a match to TRBD1. This CDR3 comprises 14 residues. CDR1 is SGHVS and CDR2 is FQNEAQ in the germline V gene. Trimming removed 5 bases from V and 8 bases from J; junction bases left unmatched: 11. Here the CDR3 reads CASSLDRAPTGYTF. DNA of the CDR3: TGTGCCAGCAGCCTTGACAGGGCCCCTACGGGCTACACCTTC.

The CDR3: CASSSDPKAFPTDTQYF. The CDR3 DNA reads as TGTGCCAGCAGTTCCGATCCGAAAGCGTTCCCCACAGATACGCAGTATTTT. The rearrangement joins TRBV2 to TRBJ2-3; D remains unclear. This CDR3 has 17 amino acids. Germline loops: CDR1 SNHLY, CDR2 FYNNEI. V lost 5 bases, J lost 2 bases, and 20 bases lay in between.

This chain connects TRBV10-3 to TRBJ2-5, with 10 positions matching TRBD1. CDR3 length: 14 amino acids. The germline gives CDR1 ENHRY, CDR2 SYGVKD. The ends lost 10 bases at V and 2 bases at J; junction bases unmatched: 7. In DNA form, the CDR3 reads TGTGCCACCCTCTCGGACAGGGGGCAAGAGACCCAGTACTTC. It specifies CATLSDRGQETQYF.

The V and J genes are TRBV30 and TRBJ1-4; 11 nucleotides match TRBD1. Germline CDR1 GTSNPN, CDR2 SVGIG (reference sequence). Trimming removed 5 bases from V and 7 bases from J; junction bases left unmatched: 15. The CDR3 runs 17 residues. CDR3 sequence reads: CAWQHGTGGMYTEKLFF. The CDR3 nucleotides read TGTGCCTGGCAGCATGGGACAGGGGGAATGTATACTGAAAAACTGTTTTTT. The full variable domain, completed using reference TRBV30 and TRBJ1-4, is SQTIHQWPATLVQPVGSPLSLECTVEGTSNPNLYWYRQAAGRGLQLLFYSVGIGQISSEVPQNLSASRPQDRQFILSSKKLLLSDSGFYLCAWQHGTGGMYTEKLFFGSGTQLSVL.

This chain links TRBV6-6 with TRBJ1-2, with D perhaps matching TRBD1 (6 bases). The CDR3 contains 14 residues. Trimming stripped 0 bases from V and 5 bases from J, with 10 bases between. Per germline, CDR1 MNHNY and CDR2 SVGAGI (reference sequence). The CDR3 is CASSYSAGVYGYTF. The CDR3 DNA sequence: TGTGCCAGCAGTTACTCAGCAGGGGTTTATGGCTACACCTTC.

This clone was counted between two and nine times. The gene calls are TRBV6-1 and TRBJ2-3; maybe TRBD2 (5 bases). CDR3 length: 12 residues. Trimming took 2 bases from V and 8 from J, leaving 8 bases between them. The V gene's germline CDR1 is MNHNS and CDR2 SASEGT. CDR3 sequence: CASSEIEGTQYF. The CDR3 DNA is TGTGCCAGCAGTGAAATTGAGGGTACGCAGTATTTT.

The table lists this clone with a few counts. The chain employs TRBV6-5 and TRBJ2-7; 9 bases align to TRBD2. The CDR3 is made up of 14 amino acids. Germline CDR1 is MNHEY and CDR2 is SVGAGI. V lost 4 bases to trimming and J lost 5 bases; unmatched junction nucleotides: 6. CDR3 DNA sequence: TGTGCCAGCAGTTCGGGACTAGCTCTCAACGAGCAGTACTTC. Encoded protein: CASSSGLALNEQYF.

This chain links TRBV6-5 with TRBJ2-7; TRBD1 matches 9 bases. Germline lookup yields CDR1 MNHEY and CDR2 SVGAGI. V gave up 4 bases and J gave up 6 bases; unmatched junction bases: 7. The CDR3 loop spans 14 amino acids. CDR3 DNA: TGTGCCAGCAGTTCCGGGACAGGGTCAGGCGAGCAGTACTTC. Translated: CASSSGTGSGEQYF.

V is TRBV15 and J is TRBJ2-1; tentative D call: TRBD2 (6 bases). Trimming shortened V by 0 bases and J by 5 bases, and 11 bases separated the two germline ends. The CDR3 runs 15 residues. Looked up from germline, CDR1 is LNHNV and CDR2 is YYDKDF (reference sequence). The chain's CDR3 is CATSRDRRTNNEQFF. The CDR3 DNA reads as TGTGCCACCAGCAGAGATAGGAGGACTAACAATGAGCAGTTCTTC.

V usage is TRBV27 and J usage is TRBJ2-5, with D perhaps TRBD2 (7 bases). The DNA end lines up better with TRBJ2-7; the J call may be wrong. This CDR3 is 14 amino acids long. From germline, CDR1 is MNHEY and CDR2 SMNVEV (reference sequence). CDR3 amino acids: CARSTGLEGDEQYF. The CDR3 DNA follows: TGTGCCAGGAGCACAGGACTAGAGGGGGACGAGCAGTACTTC.

This clone was observed once. The chain is built from TRBV18 and TRBJ2-3, with 16 bases identical to TRBD2. V gave up 5 bases and J gave up 3 bases; unmatched junction bases: 2. The CDR3 consists of 16 residues. CDR1 is KGHSH and CDR2 is LQKENI in the germline V gene. The CDR3 is CASSSGLAGGTDTQYF. The CDR3 DNA follows: TGTGCCAGCTCATCGGGACTAGCGGGAGGGACAGATACGCAGTATTTT. The whole variable domain, remainder taken from reference TRBV18 and TRBJ2-3, is NAGVMQNPRHLVRRRGQEARLRCSPMKGHSHVYWYRQLPEEGLKFMVYLQKENIIDESGMPKERFSAEFPKEGPSILRIQQVVRGDSAAYFCASSSGLAGGTDTQYFGPGTRLTVL.

The chain recombines TRBV19 with TRBJ1-2; TRBD1 aligns across 7 bases. V shed 7 bases, J shed 5 bases, and the junction held 13 bases outside the gene matches. CDR1 is LNHDA, CDR2 SQIVND, per germline (reference sequence). The CDR3 extends over 15 amino acids. As DNA, the CDR3 is TGTGCCAGTAAGACAGGGCCTCGTATTGGATATGGCTACACCTTC. Its protein product is CASKTGPRIGYGYTF.

The chain carries TRBV5-1 and TRBJ2-5, with 13 bases matching TRBD2. Germline V CDR1 and CDR2: SGHRS, YFSETQ. The trim removed 0 bases at V and 1 base at J, leaving 6 bases unmatched. CDR3 size: 18 residues. The CDR3 DNA follows: TGCGCCAGCAGCTTGGGACTAGCGGGAGGTTCCGCCCAAGAGACCCAGTACTTC. Its translation is CASSLGLAGGSAQETQYF. Combining the CDR3 with reference TRBV5-1 and TRBJ2-5 gives the whole variable domain KAGVTQTPRYLIKTRGQQVTLSCSPISGHRSVSWYQQTPGQGLQFLFEYFSETQRNKGNFPGRFSGRQFSNSRSEMNVSTLELGDSALYLCASSLGLAGGSAQETQYFGPGTRLLVL.

V is TRBV5-6 and J is TRBJ2-1; weak D call: TRBD2 (6 bases). This CDR3 is built from 16 residues. V lost 4 bases to trimming and J lost 0 bases, with 14 bases between them. Germline lookup yields CDR1 SGHDT and CDR2 YYEEEE. As DNA, the CDR3 is TGTGCCAGCAGCCCGGCTCGAGCGGGCTCCTACAATGAGCAGTTCTTC. This encodes CASSPARAGSYNEQFF.

This chain links TRBV5-1 with TRBJ1-1; D might be TRBD1 (5 bases). The CDR3 is 13 residues long. Deletions cut 3 bases from V and 8 bases from J, with 14 bases between. Germline V gene data show CDR1 as SGHRS and CDR2 as YFSETQ. This chain's CDR3 is CASSSDKTREAFF. CDR3 DNA: TGCGCCAGCAGCTCGGACAAGACGCGGGAAGCTTTCTTT. The full variable domain, completed using reference TRBV5-1 and TRBJ1-1, is KAGVTQTPRYLIKTRGQQVTLSCSPISGHRSVSWYQQTPGQGLQFLFEYFSETQRNKGNFPGRFSGRQFSNSRSEMNVSTLELGDSALYLCASSSDKTREAFFGQGTRLTVV.

This clone appeared a few times. This chain links TRBV5-5 with TRBJ1-3, with 9 bases aligning to TRBD1. The germline gives CDR1 SGHKS, CDR2 YYEKEE (reference sequence). The CDR3 extends over 15 amino acids. The junction had 6 bases not matched to a gene; V was cut back by 4 bases and J by 4 bases. Here the CDR3 reads CASSETGGPGNTIYF. CDR3 nucleotides: TGTGCCAGCAGCGAGACAGGGGGTCCGGGAAACACCATATATTTT.

The V and J genes are TRBV10-3 and TRBJ1-2; D is unresolved. The ends were cut back, 7 bases at V and 4 bases at J, with 13 bases in the middle. This CDR3 is 13 amino acids long. CDR1 is ENHRY and CDR2 is SYGVKD in the germline V gene. The CDR3 sequence is CAIMREEGYGYTF. The DNA for the CDR3 is TGTGCCATCATGCGGGAGGAAGGCTATGGCTACACCTTC.

The V and J genes are TRBV30 and TRBJ2-5; tentative D call: TRBD1 (7 bases). The ends were cut back, 4 bases at V and 2 bases at J, with 17 bases in the middle. The germline CDR1 and CDR2 sequences are GTSNPN and SVGIG (reference sequence). This CDR3 has 15 amino acids. The CDR3 DNA sequence: TGTGCCTGGATTAGACAGGGAGGCGGTCAAGAGACCCAGTACTTC. The encoded protein is CAWIRQGGGQETQYF.

The V gene is TRBV19, the J gene TRBJ2-2; 7 bases align to TRBD2. The J segment lost 7 bases and the V segment lost 10 bases, leaving 3 bases of the junction unmatched. The CDR3 extends over 11 amino acids. The germline CDR1 and CDR2 sequences are LNHDA and SQIVND (reference sequence). The CDR3: CATSGSGELFF. In DNA, the CDR3 is TGTGCCACTAGCGGTAGCGGGGAGCTGTTTTTT. Full variable domain (rest looked up from reference TRBV19 and TRBJ2-2): DGGITQSPKYLFRKEGQNVTLSCEQNLNHDAMYWYRQDPGQGLRLIYYSQIVNDFQKGDIAEGYSVSREKKESFPLTVTSAQKNPTAFYLCATSGSGELFFGEGSRLTVL.

The chain is built from TRBV6-6 and TRBJ2-1; TRBD1 matches 8 bases. The CDR3 is 16 residues long. CDR1 is MNHNY and CDR2 is SVGAGI in the germline V gene (reference sequence). J lost 6 bases, V lost 0 bases, and 7 bases had no gene match. The CDR3 region has the DNA TGTGCCAGCAGTTACTCAGTAGCCAGGGGGCGCAATGAGCAGTTCTTC. Protein: CASSYSVARGRNEQFF.

The CDR3 here is CASSGRDSLPGEQYF. CDR3 coding DNA: TGTGCCAGCAGCGGCCGGGACAGCCTCCCGGGTGAGCAGTACTTC. The V call is TRBV9, the J call TRBJ2-7; TRBD1 agrees at 7 bases. Trimming cost V 3 bases and J 7 bases; bases outside gene matches: 13. The germline gives CDR1 SGDLS, CDR2 YYNGEE. The CDR3 contains 15 residues.

CDR3 DNA sequence: TGTGCCAGCAGCTTCGGGCAGGGGGCGGGAGAGACCCAGTACTTC. Its protein is CASSFGQGAGETQYF. This rearrangement joins TRBV7-3 to TRBJ2-5; 8 bases line up with TRBD1. The V gene end was trimmed by 3 bases and the J gene end by 4 bases; junction bases not matched to a gene: 7. Germline V gene sequence: CDR1 SGHTA, CDR2 FQGTGA. The CDR3 is made up of 15 amino acids.

The chain uses TRBV28 and TRBJ1-5, with D possibly being TRBD1 (6 bases). With 7 bases removed from V and 0 bases from J, the gap between germline ends came to 19 bases. Germline V gene sequence: CDR1 MDHEN, CDR2 SYDVKM. This CDR3 has 17 residues. DNA for the CDR3: TGTGCCAGCACCGACGAGGGACACAATTATAGCAATCAGCCCCAGCATTTT. It is translated as CASTDEGHNYSNQPQHF. Complete variable domain (other parts from reference TRBV28 and TRBJ1-5): DVKVTQSSRYLVKRTGEKVFLECVQDMDHENMFWYRQDPGLGLRLIYFSYDVKMKEKGDIPEGYSVSREKKERFSLILESASTNQTSMYLCASTDEGHNYSNQPQHFGDGTRLSIL.

V is TRBV9 and J is TRBJ2-2, with a weak D call TRBD2 (5 bases). There are 11 residues in the CDR3. Germline V gene lookup returns CDR1 SGDLS and CDR2 YYNGEE. The V gene lost 2 bases and the J gene lost 13 bases, with 9 bases spanning the gap. CDR3 sequence reads: CASSVAGGLFF. In DNA, the CDR3 is TGTGCCAGCAGCGTGGCCGGAGGGCTGTTTTTT.

This chain links TRBV5-1 with TRBJ1-2, with a weak D call TRBD1 (6 bases). The CDR3 has 13 residues. V lost 6 bases and J 8 bases, leaving 17 bases between the germline ends. CDR1 SGHRS and CDR2 YFSETQ come from the germline V gene. The CDR3 region is CASTINRDRGYTF. In nucleotides, the CDR3 is TGCGCCAGCACAATAAACAGGGATCGAGGCTACACCTTC.

This chain uses TRBV2 with TRBJ1-2; D unresolved. Trimming removed 4 bases from V and 8 bases from J, with 14 bases in between. The length of the CDR3 is 13 residues. The V gene's germline CDR1 is SNHLY and CDR2 FYNNEI. CDR3 amino acids: CASSVEVPGGYTF. In nucleotides, the CDR3 is TGTGCCAGCAGTGTCGAAGTCCCCGGGGGCTACACCTTC.

The CDR3, as DNA: TGTGCCAGTTCACTCGACAGCTCGGGGGCCTACGAGCAGTACTTC. Translation: CASSLDSSGAYEQYF. The chain employs TRBV28 and TRBJ2-7, with D possibly matching TRBD2 (6 bases). Germline-derived CDR1 and CDR2 are MDHEN and SYDVKM. The CDR3 loop spans 15 amino acids. V was clipped by 9 bases and J by 2 bases, with 20 bases between them.

Only a few counts were recorded for this clone. The chain combines TRBV28 with TRBJ1-1; 7 bases match TRBD1. The V segment lost 1 base and the J segment 4 bases; nucleotides outside the gene matches: 0. This CDR3 region has 13 residues. Germline V gene lookup returns CDR1 MDHEN and CDR2 SYDVKM. The CDR3 sequence is CASSLSGGTEAFF. DNA for the CDR3: TGTGCCAGCAGTTTATCAGGGGGCACTGAAGCTTTCTTT.